The 13 T cell receptor beta chains in this list originate from one sample, sequenced in a study of CD8+CD57+ T cells in acquired aplastic anemia. Sequencing involved patients with CD8+CD57+ cell expansion previously shown by flow cytometry. According to the study, genomic DNA was the template for TCR beta VDJ and CDR3 profiling. TCRdb called the reads again in MiXCR, with one record for every CDR3 protein. Among a few hundred thousand distinct CDR3 sequences, roughly 82% were seen once, and the ten largest hold about 41%. Sequenced: sorted CD4+, CD8+, or CD8+CD57+ T cells (not recorded which) from PBMCs. These receptors all come from a human donor with aplastic anemia.

V and J are TRBV7-3 and TRBJ2-5; D ambiguous. This CDR3 has 12 amino acids. Germline V gene sequence: CDR1 SGHTA, CDR2 FQGTGA. With 8 bases removed from V and 5 bases from J, the gap between germline ends came to 12 bases. The CDR3 loop reads CASSREAETQYF. In DNA, the CDR3 is TGTGCCAGCTCAAGAGAGGCGGAGACCCAGTACTTC.

Of note for this clonotype: As the CDR3 is not closed by the conserved phenylalanine or tryptophan, this likely results from a read error. Because the CDR3's place on the DNA is in doubt, the DNA is left out and the CDR3 is given as listed by TCRdb. The chain is built from TRBV7-8 and TRBJ2-7. The CDR3 is 12 residues long, counting both termini. Germline V gene data show CDR1 as SGHVS and CDR2 as FQNEAQ. The CDR3 here is CASNLGSGPDTL.

With respect to this clonotype: Sequence at one end of the junction differs from germline and may be a read error. The J gene is TRBJ2-5, the V gene TRBV7-9, with D possibly being TRBD2 (6 bases). This CDR3 is 14 amino acids long. Germline V gene data show CDR1 as SEHNR and CDR2 as FQNEAQ (reference sequence). The CDR3 loop is CASSFHSSGGSDEF. DNA of the CDR3: TGTGCCAGCAGCTTTCATAGTAGCGGAGGGAGCGATGAGTTC.

This clonotype has only a few counts. The conserved closing phenylalanine or tryptophan is absent in this CDR3, likely reflecting a read error. The DNA is left out, because the CDR3 cannot be placed on it with certainty; the CDR3 is given as TCRdb lists it. The chain recombines TRBV7-9 with TRBJ2-4; the table assigns TRBD1, which was not confirmed against the DNA. The CDR3 comprises 12 residues, both ends counted. Germline CDR1 is SEHNR and CDR2 is FQNEAQ (reference sequence). The CDR3 sequence is CASSVAGSFGAN.

Notes on this clonotype: The DNA is left out, because the CDR3 cannot be placed on it with certainty; the CDR3 is given as TCRdb lists it. The chain uses TRBV7-3 and TRBJ1-1; TRBD1 was called by the table and not checked on the DNA. The CDR3 is 15 amino acids in total, end residues counted. The germline V gene encodes CDR1 SGHTA and CDR2 FQGTGA. CDR3: CARSLVPGELFFAFF.

The chain has TRBV6-1 and TRBJ2-7; D is possibly TRBD2 (6 bases). V lost 2 bases, J lost 5 bases, and 7 bases lay in between. The CDR3 length is 12 residues. Germline CDR1 reads MNHNS; CDR2 reads SASEGT. CDR3 bases: TGTGCCAGCAGTGAATCGGGGGACGAGCAGTACTTC. Protein: CASSESGDEQYF.

About this clonotype: At one end the junction does not follow the germline gene, possibly because of a read error. The CDR3: CASSRTLSPETQYF. In DNA form, the CDR3 reads TGTGCCAGCAGCCGGACACTTAGCCCAGAGACGCAGTATTTT. J is TRBJ2-5 and V is TRBV7-9; TRBD1 is a possible D gene (5 bases). Judging by the DNA end, TRBJ2-3 fits better; the J call may be wrong. Germline CDR1 SEHNR, CDR2 FQNEAQ (reference sequence). This CDR3 contains 14 residues.

A few counts support this clonotype. At one end the junction does not follow the germline gene, possibly because of a read error. The genes are TRBV7-8 and TRBJ2-3; possible D gene TRBD2, 6 bases. The CDR3 runs 13 residues. The germline gives CDR1 SGHVS, CDR2 FQNEAQ. The CDR3 sequence: CASSLAGGAATQF. The CDR3 coding sequence is TGTGCCAGCAGCTTAGCGGGAGGTGCCGCTACGCAGTTT.

The rearrangement links TRBV11-1 to TRBJ1-5; 7 nucleotides line up with TRBD1. Per the germline V gene, CDR1 is SGHAT and CDR2 is FQDESV (reference sequence). This CDR3 comprises 18 residues. The ends lost 0 bases at V and 4 bases at J; junction bases unmatched: 12. The CDR3 is CASSLARQGWLGNQPQHF. As DNA, the CDR3 is TGTGCCAGCAGCTTAGCGCGACAGGGATGGTTGGGGAATCAGCCCCAGCATTTT.

Details on this clonotype: One junction end disagrees with the germline gene, perhaps due to a read error. The V call is TRBV19, the J call TRBJ2-1, with a tentative D call TRBD2 (6 bases). Germline CDR1 reads LNHDA; CDR2 reads SQIVND (reference sequence). CDR3 size: 15 residues. The CDR3 DNA follows: TGCAGCGGTGGGCTAGCGACACCCTCCTACAATGAGCAGTTCTTC. This codes for CSGGLATPSYNEQFF.

The CDR3 here is CASSHRTGRYGYTF. The CDR3 DNA sequence: TGTGCCAGCAGCCACCGGACAGGGCGCTATGGCTACACCTTC. The chain couples TRBV7-8 to TRBJ1-2; 8 nucleotides match TRBD1. The V segment lost 5 bases and the J segment 4 bases; nucleotides outside the gene matches: 6. Germline-derived CDR1 and CDR2 are SGHVS and FQNEAQ. The CDR3 extends over 14 amino acids. Full variable domain (rest looked up from reference TRBV7-8 and TRBJ1-2): GAGVSQSPRYKVAKRGQDVALRCDPISGHVSLFWYQQALGQGPEFLTYFQNEAQLDKSGLPSDRFFAERPEGSVSTLKIQRTQQEDSAVYLCASSHRTGRYGYTFGSGTRLTVV.

The rearrangement joins TRBV6-2 or TRBV6-3 to TRBJ2-7, with a tentative D call TRBD2 (5 bases). CDR1 and CDR2 (germline): MNHEY, SVGEGT. Trimming took off 5 bases at V and 4 bases at J, with 15 bases between the two ends. This CDR3 contains 14 residues. The CDR3 DNA follows: TGTGCCAGCAGTGCCTCACTAGGGCCTTACGAGCAGTACTTC. Translation gives CASSASLGPYEQYF.

The chain uses TRBV5-4 and TRBJ2-1; no clear D gene. With 8 bases removed from V and 1 base from J, the gap between germline ends came to 16 bases. This CDR3 is built from 15 residues. Germline V gene sequence: CDR1 SGHNT, CDR2 YYREEE (reference sequence). For the CDR3, the DNA is TGTGCCAGTAGCATTACGGGCGGATCCTACAATGAGCAGTTCTTC. Its translation is CASSITGGSYNEQFF.